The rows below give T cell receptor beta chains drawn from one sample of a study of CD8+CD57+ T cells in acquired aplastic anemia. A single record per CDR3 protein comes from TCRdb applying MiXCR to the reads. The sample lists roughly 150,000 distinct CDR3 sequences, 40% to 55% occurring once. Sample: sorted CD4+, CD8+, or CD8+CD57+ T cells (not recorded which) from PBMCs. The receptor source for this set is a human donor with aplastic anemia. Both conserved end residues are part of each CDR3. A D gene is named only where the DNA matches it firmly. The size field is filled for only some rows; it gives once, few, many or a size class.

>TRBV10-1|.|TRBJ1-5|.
CPRARNQPQHF
TGCCCCAGGGCACGCAATCAGCCCCAGCATTTT
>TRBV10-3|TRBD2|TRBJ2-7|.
CAISVILAYRYEQYF
TGTGCCATCAGTGTAATACTAGCGTACCGCTACGAGCAGTACTTC
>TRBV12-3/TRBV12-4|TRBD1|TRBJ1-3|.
CASSEQGASGNTIYF
TGTGCCAGCAGTGAACAGGGGGCTTCTGGAAACACCATATATTTT
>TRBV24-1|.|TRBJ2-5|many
CATSEPGKQETQYF
TGTGCCACCAGTGAGCCAGGGAAGCAAGAGACCCAGTACTTC
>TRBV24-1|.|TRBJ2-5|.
CATSDFRGETQYF
TGTGCCACCAGTGATTTTAGGGGGGAGACCCAGTACTTC
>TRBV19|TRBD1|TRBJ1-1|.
CASSTTGVYAEAFF
TGTGCCAGTAGTACGACAGGGGTCTACGCTGAAGCTTTCTTT
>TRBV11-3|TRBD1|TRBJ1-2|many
CASSLDPGQGALGYTF
TGTGCCAGCAGCTTAGATCCGGGACAGGGGGCGCTCGGCTACACCTTC
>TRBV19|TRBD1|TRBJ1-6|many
CASSTPDRGINSPLHF
TGTGCCAGTAGTACTCCGGACAGGGGGATTAATTCACCCCTCCACTTT
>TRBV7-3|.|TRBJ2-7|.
CASSLSGGNEQYF
TGTGCCAGCAGCTTATCGGGGGGCAACGAGCAGTACTTC
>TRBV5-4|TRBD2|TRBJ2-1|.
CASSLASGGAYEQFF
TGTGCCAGCAGCTTGGCTAGCGGGGGGGCGTATGAGCAGTTCTTC
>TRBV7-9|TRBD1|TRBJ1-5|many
CASSPQGQGRNQPQHF
TGTGCCAGCAGCCCCCAGGGACAGGGGCGAAATCAGCCCCAGCATTTT
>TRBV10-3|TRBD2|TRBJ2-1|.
CAIRSSGGSYNEQFF
TGTGCCATCAGGTCCAGCGGGGGCTCCTACAATGAGCAGTTCTTC
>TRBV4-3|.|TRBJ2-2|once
CASSPPPGLNTGELFF
TGCGCCAGCAGCCCCCCTCCGGGGTTGAACACCGGGGAGCTGTTTTTT
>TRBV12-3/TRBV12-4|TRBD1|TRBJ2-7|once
CASSSDRMTYEQYF
TGTGCCAGCAGTTCGGACAGGATGACCTACGAGCAGTACTTC
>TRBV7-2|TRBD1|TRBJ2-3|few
CASSPGLDRSTDTQYF
TGTGCCAGCAGCCCGGGGCTGGACAGGAGCACAGATACGCAGTATTTT
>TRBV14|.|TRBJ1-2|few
CASSQNSYGYTF
TGTGCCAGCAGCCAAAACAGCTATGGCTACACCTTC
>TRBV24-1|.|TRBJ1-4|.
CATSEEDMEKLFF
TGTGCCACCAGTGAAGAGGACATGGAAAAACTGTTTTTT
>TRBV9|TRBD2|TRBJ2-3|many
CASSAMGTSGNSDTQYF
TGTGCCAGCAGCGCCATGGGGACTAGCGGGAACTCAGATACGCAGTATTTT
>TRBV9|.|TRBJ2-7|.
CASSVGWQLGYEQYF
TGTGCCAGCAGCGTAGGTTGGCAGCTCGGCTACGAGCAGTACTTC
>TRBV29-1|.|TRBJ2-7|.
CSVTDGPYEQYF
TGCAGCGTCACCGACGGACCCTACGAGCAGTACTTC
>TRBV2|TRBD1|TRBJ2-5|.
CASKPPGQGAGETQYF
TGTGCCAGCAAACCCCCGGGACAGGGAGCCGGGGAGACCCAGTACTTC
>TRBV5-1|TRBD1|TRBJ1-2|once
CASSQAGTGVYGYTF
TGCGCCAGCAGCCAAGCCGGGACAGGGGTCTATGGCTACACCTTC
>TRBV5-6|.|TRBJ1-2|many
CASSPSGTSYGYTF
TGTGCCAGCAGCCCCTCCGGGACTAGCTATGGCTACACCTTC
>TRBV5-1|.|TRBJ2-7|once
CASSLGHSGTEQYF
TGCGCCAGCAGCTTGGGACATTCCGGAACCGAACAGTACTTC
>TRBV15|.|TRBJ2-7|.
CATSREDDSYEQYF
TGTGCCACCAGCAGAGAAGATGACTCCTACGAGCAGTACTTC
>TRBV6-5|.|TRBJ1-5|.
CASSYPPIDQPQHF
TGTGCCAGCAGTTATCCCCCAATCGATCAGCCCCAGCATTTT
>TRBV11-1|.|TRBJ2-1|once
CASSPQPNSYNEQFF
TGTGCCAGCAGCCCCCAGCCCAACTCCTACAATGAGCAGTTCTTC
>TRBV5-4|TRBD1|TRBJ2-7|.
CASSQPDRAYEQYF
TGTGCCAGCAGCCAACCGGACAGGGCGTACGAGCAGTACTTC
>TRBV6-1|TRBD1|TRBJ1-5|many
CASTREGQGGQPQHF
TGTGCCAGCACGCGCGAAGGACAGGGTGGACAGCCCCAGCATTTT
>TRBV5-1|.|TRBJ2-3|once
CASSLGSFTGIGGTDTQYF
TGCGCCAGCAGCTTGGGCTCGTTTACAGGGATCGGCGGTACAGATACGCAGTATTTT
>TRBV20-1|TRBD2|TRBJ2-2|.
CSARPSSGGPNTGELFF
TGCAGTGCTAGACCTAGTAGCGGGGGGCCAAACACCGGGGAGCTGTTTTTT
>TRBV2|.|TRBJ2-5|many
CASSEVGFGETQYF
TGTGCCAGCAGTGAAGTGGGATTCGGGGAGACCCAGTACTTC
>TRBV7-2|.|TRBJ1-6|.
CASSPMGGSPLHF
TGTGCCAGCAGCCCAATGGGGGGTTCACCCCTCCACTTT
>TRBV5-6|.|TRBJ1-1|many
CASSLLGTDTEAFF
TGTGCCAGCAGCTTGTTAGGAACGGACACTGAAGCTTTCTTT
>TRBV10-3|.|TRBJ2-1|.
CAIGSLPNEQFF
TGTGCCATCGGTTCCCTCCCCAATGAGCAGTTCTTC
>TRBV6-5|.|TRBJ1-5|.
CASGYERSSNQPQHF
TGTGCCAGCGGTTACGAGCGCAGTAGCAATCAGCCCCAGCATTTT
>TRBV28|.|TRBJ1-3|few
CASNPGHLSGNTIYF
TGTGCCAGCAACCCGGGACACCTCTCTGGAAACACCATATATTTT
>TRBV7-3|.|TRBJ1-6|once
CASSLVAENNSPLHF
TGTGCCAGCAGCTTAGTGGCGGAAAATAATTCACCCCTCCACTTT
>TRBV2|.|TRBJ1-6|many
CASSEGGGNSPLHF
TGTGCCAGCAGTGAGGGAGGAGGGAATTCACCCCTCCACTTT
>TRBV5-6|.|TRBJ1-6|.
CASSSSEGGGTSPLHF
TGTGCCAGTAGCTCGTCGGAGGGCGGGGGTACTTCACCCCTCCACTTT
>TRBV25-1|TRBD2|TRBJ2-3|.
CASSVVRSGTSPDTQYF
TGTGCCAGCAGCGTAGTGCGGAGCGGGACTAGCCCAGATACGCAGTATTTT
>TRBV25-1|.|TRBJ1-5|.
CASSDRGRGESNQPQHF
TGTGCCAGCAGTGACAGAGGAAGGGGAGAGAGCAATCAGCCCCAGCATTTT
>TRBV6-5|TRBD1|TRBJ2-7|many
CASSYLQGANEQYF
TGTGCCAGCAGTTACCTCCAGGGGGCTAACGAGCAGTACTTC
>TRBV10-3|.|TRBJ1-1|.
CAISEFAGADMNTEAFF
TGTGCCATCAGTGAGTTCGCAGGGGCAGACATGAACACTGAAGCTTTCTTT
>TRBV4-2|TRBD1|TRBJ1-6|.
CASSLDGRGDSPLHF
TGTGCCAGCAGCTTAGACGGCAGGGGGGATTCACCCCTCCACTTT
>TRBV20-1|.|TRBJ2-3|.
CSAGASPDTQYF
TGCAGTGCGGGGGCTAGCCCCGATACGCAGTATTTT
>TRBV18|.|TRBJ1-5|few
CASSGGGYQPQHF
TGTGCCAGCTCCGGGGGCGGTTATCAGCCCCAGCATTTT
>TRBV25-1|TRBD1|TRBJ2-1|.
CAIGTGYYNEQFF
TGTGCCATTGGGACAGGTTACTACAATGAGCAGTTCTTC
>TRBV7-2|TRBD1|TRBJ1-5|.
CASSDRVDQPQHF
TGTGCCAGCAGCGACAGGGTGGATCAGCCCCAGCATTTT
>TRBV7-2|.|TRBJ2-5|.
CASSNGLETQYF
TGTGCCAGCAGCAATGGGTTAGAGACCCAGTACTTC
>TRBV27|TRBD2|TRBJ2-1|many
CASSLLAGDEQFF
TGTGCCAGCAGTTTACTAGCGGGAGATGAGCAGTTCTTC
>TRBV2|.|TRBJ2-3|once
CASFEGPDTQYF
TGTGCCAGCTTCGAGGGTCCAGATACGCAGTATTTT
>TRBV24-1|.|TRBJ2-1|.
CARADQDSSSYNEQFF
TGTGCCCGGGCCGATCAAGATTCCAGCTCCTACAATGAGCAGTTCTTC